The 6 T cell receptor beta chains below come from one sample, sequenced in a study of T cells in narcolepsy. Produced via immunoSEQ multiplex PCR; TCRdb's table is partial and in-frame only. The data contain tens of thousands of clones, roughly 80% of them singletons. Sequencing was done on a sample of CD45RA- memory CD4+ T cells from PBMCs. These receptors were obtained from a human donor with narcolepsy.

The CDR3 is CASSRDSTYEQYF. The CDR3 region has the DNA TGTGCCAGCAGTCGGGACAGCACCTACGAGCAGTACTTC. The genes are TRBV11-2 and TRBJ2-7, with TRBD1 identical over 7 bases. Germline V gene data show CDR1 as SGHAT and CDR2 as FQNNGV. CDR3 size: 13 residues. V lost 6 bases, J lost 2 bases, and 4 bases stayed unmatched.

CDR3 nucleotides: TGTGCCAGCAGGGAAAGTGCGGGGGCAGTGTATGGCTACACCTTC. This sequence encodes CASRESAGAVYGYTF. The gene calls are TRBV6-1 and TRBJ1-2; possibly TRBD1 for D (6 bases). Between the trimmed V and J ends, which lost 6 bases and 5 bases, there was a span of 19 bases. The CDR3 is 15 amino acids. Germline V gene data show CDR1 as MNHNS and CDR2 as SASEGT.

This chain uses TRBV20-1 with TRBJ1-1, with D perhaps TRBD1 (6 bases). The CDR3 spans 11 residues. In germline, CDR1 is DFQATT, CDR2 SNEGSKA (reference sequence). The V end was cut by 6 bases, the J end by 8 bases, with 13 bases between. The CDR3 sequence: CSAPGVGEAFF. The CDR3 DNA sequence: TGCAGTGCGCCAGGGGTGGGAGAAGCTTTCTTT.

The rearrangement uses TRBV11-1 and TRBJ1-1, with a possible D match to TRBD1 (5 bases). Germline V lookup: CDR1 SGHAT, CDR2 FQDESV (reference sequence). Trimming cost V 6 bases and J 1 base, with 9 bases left between them. The length of the CDR3 is 13 residues. CDR3 loop: CASRPRGNTEAFF. The CDR3 coding sequence is TGTGCCAGCAGGCCAAGGGGGAACACTGAAGCTTTCTTT.

This clone was counted only a few times. The chain recombines TRBV28 with TRBJ1-6; D possibly corresponds to TRBD1 (5 bases). The V and J ends lost 7 bases and 7 bases respectively, with 11 bases between them. The CDR3 sequence is 13 residues long. CDR1 is MDHEN, CDR2 SYDVKM, per germline. CDR3 protein: CASIGGGNSPLHF. The CDR3 DNA sequence: TGTGCCAGCATCGGGGGGGGGAATTCACCCCTCCACTTT.

This chain links TRBV19 with TRBJ1-5; D ambiguous. The CDR3 is 13 residues long. Germline CDR1 reads LNHDA; CDR2 reads SQIVND (reference sequence). Trimming shortened V by 1 base and J by 7 bases, and 8 bases separated the two germline ends. Written as DNA, the CDR3 is TGTGCCAGTAGTATAGGGGTTGAACAGCCCCAGCATTTT. Its protein is CASSIGVEQPQHF.